This entry describes one T cell receptor (beta chain). The antigen is undetermined. The sample originates from a study of T cell repertoires in ileal Crohn's disease. The wider study: All patients had surgery for stricturing (around 60%) or penetrating (approximately 39%) disease.

General observations from the study: Sorted CD8 T cells held more high-frequency clones than CD4. Clonal expansions were more frequent in active smokers than non-smokers at surgery. Endoscopic recurrence occurred in every patient whose clonality exceeded 26.8%.

The CDR3 has 13 residues. Losses at the gene ends were 7 bases for V and 7 bases for J; bases not matched to a gene: 11. Germline V gene lookup returns CDR1 SQVTM and CDR2 ANQGSEA. Measured with immunoSEQ multiplex PCR; TCRdb has only the in-frame clones, and not every one. This table has 15,000 to 20,000 clones, roughly 70% appearing once. Input material: ileal tissue. This TCR was recovered from an adult with Crohn's disease. The chain links TRBV29-1 to TRBJ1-1; 8 bases are shared with TRBD1. CDR3 in amino acids: CSATLTGGGEAFF. The CDR3 DNA reads TGCAGCGCCACCCTTACAGGGGGGGGTGAAGCTTTCTTT.